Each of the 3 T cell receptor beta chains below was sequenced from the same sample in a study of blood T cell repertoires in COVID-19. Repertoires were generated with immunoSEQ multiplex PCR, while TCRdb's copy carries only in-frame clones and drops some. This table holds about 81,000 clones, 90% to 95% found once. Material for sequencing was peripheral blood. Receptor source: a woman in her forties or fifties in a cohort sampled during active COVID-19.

The CDR3 region is CATSDLTLGAQETQYF. In nucleotides, the CDR3 is TGTGCCACCAGTGATTTGACCTTAGGGGCCCAAGAGACCCAGTACTTC. The V and J genes are TRBV24-1 and TRBJ2-5, with TRBD1 as a possible D gene (5 bases). Germline CDR1 KGHDR, CDR2 SFDVKD. This CDR3 has 16 amino acids. Trimming removed 0 bases from V and 1 base from J, with 11 bases in between.

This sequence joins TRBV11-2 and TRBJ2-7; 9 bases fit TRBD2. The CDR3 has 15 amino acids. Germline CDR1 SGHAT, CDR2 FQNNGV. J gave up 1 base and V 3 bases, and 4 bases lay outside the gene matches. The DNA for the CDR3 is TGTGCCAGCAGCTTTTCGACTAGCGGATCCTACGAGCAGTACTTC. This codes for CASSFSTSGSYEQYF.

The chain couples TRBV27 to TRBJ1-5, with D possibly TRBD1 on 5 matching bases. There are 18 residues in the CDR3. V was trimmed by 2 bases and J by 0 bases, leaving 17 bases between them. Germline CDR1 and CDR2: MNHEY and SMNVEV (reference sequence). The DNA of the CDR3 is TGTGCCAGCAGTTTAAGCCCCCCCAGGGCGCATAGCAATCAGCCCCAGCATTTT. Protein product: CASSLSPPRAHSNQPQHF.